The 5 T cell receptor beta chains below come from one sample, sequenced in a study of blood T cell repertoires in COVID-19. Profiled with immunoSEQ multiplex PCR; TCRdb holds only in-frame clones, not every one. The sample has fewer than 250,000 clones, 88% seen once. The sample was peripheral blood. These receptor sequences come from a woman aged 55-75 years with acute or convalescent COVID-19.

The rearrangement joins TRBV20-1 to TRBJ1-6, with D possibly matching TRBD1 (5 bases). The CDR3 has 11 residues. Germline CDR1 is DFQATT and CDR2 is SNEGSKA (reference sequence). The V end lost 6 bases, the J end lost 8 bases, and 8 bases lay between the germline ends. The CDR3 DNA is TGCAGTGCCCAAGGGGATTCACCCCTCCACTTT. This encodes CSAQGDSPLHF.

J is TRBJ2-3 and V is TRBV14; TRBD1 matches 7 bases. From germline, CDR1 is SGHDN and CDR2 FVKESK. V lost 0 bases and J lost 12; bases outside the gene matches: 6. The CDR3 totals 13 residues. CDR3 sequence: CASSQDWDRPQYF. The DNA of the CDR3 is TGTGCCAGCAGCCAAGATTGGGACAGACCCCAGTATTTT.

This clone was recorded only once. V and J are TRBV29-1 and TRBJ2-5; no firm D call. Germline V gene sequence: CDR1 SQVTM, CDR2 ANQGSEA. The CDR3 runs 13 residues. Trimming removed 7 bases from V and 1 base from J, with 13 bases in between. CDR3 protein: CSAQTQAQETQYF. The CDR3 nucleotides are TGCAGCGCCCAGACGCAGGCCCAAGAGACCCAGTACTTC.

The chain employs TRBV7-8 and TRBJ1-6; D is uncertain. The CDR3 is made up of 12 amino acids. The V end lost 7 bases, the J end lost 5 bases, and 6 bases lay between the germline ends. CDR1 is SGHVS, CDR2 FQNEAQ, per germline. The CDR3 loop reads CASNTNNSPLHF. The CDR3 coding sequence is TGTGCCAGCAACACGAATAATTCACCCCTCCACTTT.

The chain links TRBV11-2 to TRBJ2-7, with D unresolved. CDR1 is SGHAT and CDR2 is FQNNGV in the germline V gene. The V end lost 1 base, the J end lost 4 bases, and 8 bases lay between the germline ends. The CDR3 is made up of 13 amino acids. CDR3 in amino acids: CASSLGVWYEQYF. The CDR3 DNA reads as TGTGCCAGCAGCTTAGGAGTTTGGTACGAGCAGTACTTC.